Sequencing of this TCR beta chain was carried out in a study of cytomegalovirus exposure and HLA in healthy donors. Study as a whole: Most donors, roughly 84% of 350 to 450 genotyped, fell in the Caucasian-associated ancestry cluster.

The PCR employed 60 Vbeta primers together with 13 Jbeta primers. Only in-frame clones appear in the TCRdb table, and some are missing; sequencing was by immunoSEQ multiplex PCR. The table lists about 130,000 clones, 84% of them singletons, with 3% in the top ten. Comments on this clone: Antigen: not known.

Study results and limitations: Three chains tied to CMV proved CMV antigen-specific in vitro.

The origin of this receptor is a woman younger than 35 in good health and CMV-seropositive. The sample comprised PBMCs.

The CDR3 reads CASTSGGRQETQYF. The CDR3 DNA reads as TGTGCCAGCACGAGCGGGGGGCGGCAAGAGACCCAGTACTTC. V gene TRBV5-4 combines with J gene TRBJ2-5, with 9 bases identical to TRBD2. CDR1 SGHNT and CDR2 YYREEE come from the germline V gene (reference sequence). The V gene end was trimmed by 6 bases and the J gene end by 2 bases; junction bases not matched to a gene: 5. The CDR3 contains 14 residues. Combining the CDR3 with reference TRBV5-4 and TRBJ2-5 gives the whole variable domain ETGVTQSPTHLIKTRGQQVTLRCSSQSGHNTVSWYQQALGQGPQFIFQYYREEENGRGNFPPRFSGLQFPNYSSELNVNALELDDSALYLCASTSGGRQETQYFGPGTRLLVL.